These T cell receptor beta chains were read from a single sample in a study of cytomegalovirus exposure and HLA in healthy donors. Produced via immunoSEQ multiplex PCR; TCRdb's table is partial and in-frame only. The table records tens of thousands of clones, more than 65% of them present only once. Sequencing was done on a sample of PBMCs. The source of these receptors is a male donor in good health and CMV-seropositive. Each CDR3 is given with its conserved first and last residue. D genes are given only for firm matches. The listing skips clone size in some rows; elsewhere it reads once, few, many or a size class.

D	length	size	V	J	CDR3	DNA
-	13	-	TRBV27	TRBJ1-1	CASRGRGNTEAFF	TGTGCCAGCAGGGGGCGAGGGAACACTGAAGCTTTCTTT
TRBD1	13	-	TRBV14	TRBJ2-7	CASSHPGGREQYF	TGTGCCAGCAGCCATCCAGGGGGCCGCGAGCAGTACTTC
-	13	-	TRBV28	TRBJ1-5	CASRTGVRQPQHF	TGTGCCAGCCGCACGGGGGTACGTCAGCCCCAGCATTTT
TRBD2	17	-	TRBV27	TRBJ2-1	CASSLWARGLANNEQFF	TGTGCCAGCAGTTTGTGGGCTCGGGGACTAGCGAACAATGAGCAGTTCTTC
-	13	-	TRBV30	TRBJ2-7	CAWSSGRGGEQYF	TGTGCCTGGAGTTCGGGCCGGGGAGGCGAGCAGTACTTC
-	12	-	TRBV2	TRBJ1-1	CATQPKGTGAFF	TGTGCCACCCAACCCAAGGGCACAGGAGCTTTCTTT
-	15	-	TRBV4-3	TRBJ2-7	CASSQLAGTAYEQYF	TGCGCCAGCAGCCAATTGGCGGGGACAGCTTACGAGCAGTACTTC
-	14	-	TRBV5-1	TRBJ2-5	CASSLGAGQETQYF	TGCGCCAGCAGCTTGGGGGCAGGCCAAGAGACCCAGTACTTC
TRBD1	14	-	TRBV7-9	TRBJ2-7	CASSFQGASYEQYF	TGTGCCAGCAGCTTCCAGGGGGCCTCCTACGAGCAGTACTTC
TRBD2	13	-	TRBV2	TRBJ2-1	CASRAGGPSEQFF	TGTGCCAGCAGAGCGGGAGGGCCCTCTGAGCAGTTCTTC
TRBD2	15	-	TRBV5-6	TRBJ2-2	CASSLGSGGIGELFF	TGTGCCAGCAGCTTGGGTAGCGGGGGAATCGGGGAGCTGTTTTTT
TRBD1	15	-	TRBV10-3	TRBJ1-5	CAISAGTGGNQPQHF	TGTGCCATCAGCGCCGGGACAGGGGGCAATCAGCCCCAGCATTTT
-	12	few	TRBV9	TRBJ2-3	CASSEGIDTQYF	TGTGCCAGCAGCGAGGGGATCGATACGCAGTATTTT
-	14	-	TRBV7-2	TRBJ1-2	CASSLANTDYGYTF	TGTGCCAGCAGCTTAGCAAACACCGACTATGGCTACACCTTC
-	15	-	TRBV18	TRBJ2-3	CASSPNQASTDTQYF	TGTGCCAGCTCTCCTAACCAGGCTAGCACAGATACGCAGTATTTT
-	14	-	TRBV9	TRBJ2-7	CASSPRTEGYEQYF	TGTGCCAGCAGCCCCCGGACAGAAGGCTACGAGCAGTACTTC
-	14	-	TRBV25-1	TRBJ1-1	CASTWGGWDTEAFF	TGTGCCAGCACCTGGGGGGGGTGGGACACTGAAGCTTTCTTT
-	11	-	TRBV7-9	TRBJ2-7	CASRQGHEQYF	TGTGCCAGCAGACAGGGTCACGAGCAGTACTTC
TRBD1	15	-	TRBV6-5	TRBJ2-7	CASVEAQTGTYEQYF	TGTGCCAGTGTGGAGGCCCAGACAGGGACCTACGAGCAGTACTTC
-	11	once	TRBV20-1	TRBJ2-4	CSYPKQGGQYF	TGCAGCTACCCCAAGCAGGGGGGTCAGTACTTC
-	15	once	TRBV19	TRBJ1-1	CASSIMGRRGTEAFF	TGTGCCAGTAGTATAATGGGTCGGCGGGGTACTGAAGCTTTCTTT
-	14	-	TRBV10-3	TRBJ1-2	CAIRVTGLNYGYTF	TGTGCCATCAGGGTGACAGGACTTAACTATGGCTACACCTTC
-	14	-	TRBV5-1	TRBJ2-7	CASSFDTTVPEQYF	TGCGCCAGCAGCTTCGACACCACCGTACCCGAGCAGTACTTC
-	16	-	TRBV25-1	TRBJ2-5	CASSERAEGGQETQYF	TGTGCCAGCAGTGAAAGGGCGGAAGGGGGCCAAGAGACCCAGTACTTC
TRBD1	15	-	TRBV5-1	TRBJ1-1	CASSGTGFGNTEAFF	TGCGCCAGCAGCGGGACAGGGTTTGGGAACACTGAAGCTTTCTTT
TRBD1	14	-	TRBV5-1	TRBJ2-5	CASREGTGRETQYF	TGCGCCAGCAGGGAAGGGACAGGGAGGGAGACCCAGTACTTC
TRBD2	15	-	TRBV4-2	TRBJ2-1	CASSRLAGGLGEQFF	TGTGCCAGCAGCCGACTAGCGGGGGGGCTTGGTGAGCAGTTCTTC
TRBD2	15	-	TRBV5-1	TRBJ2-7	CASSYGTSGSREQYF	TGCGCCAGCAGCTATGGGACTAGCGGGAGTCGTGAGCAGTACTTC
-	16	-	TRBV7-3	TRBJ1-6	CASSLYGGQSYSPLHF	TGCGCCAGCAGCTTATATGGCGGACAGTCCTATTCACCCCTCCACTTT
TRBD2	14	-	TRBV30	TRBJ2-7	CAWRPGLAGDEQYF	TGTGCCTGGAGGCCGGGACTAGCGGGTGACGAGCAGTACTTC
-	12	once	TRBV7-2	TRBJ2-5	CASSLTIETQYF	TGTGCCAGCAGCTTAACTATAGAGACCCAGTACTTC